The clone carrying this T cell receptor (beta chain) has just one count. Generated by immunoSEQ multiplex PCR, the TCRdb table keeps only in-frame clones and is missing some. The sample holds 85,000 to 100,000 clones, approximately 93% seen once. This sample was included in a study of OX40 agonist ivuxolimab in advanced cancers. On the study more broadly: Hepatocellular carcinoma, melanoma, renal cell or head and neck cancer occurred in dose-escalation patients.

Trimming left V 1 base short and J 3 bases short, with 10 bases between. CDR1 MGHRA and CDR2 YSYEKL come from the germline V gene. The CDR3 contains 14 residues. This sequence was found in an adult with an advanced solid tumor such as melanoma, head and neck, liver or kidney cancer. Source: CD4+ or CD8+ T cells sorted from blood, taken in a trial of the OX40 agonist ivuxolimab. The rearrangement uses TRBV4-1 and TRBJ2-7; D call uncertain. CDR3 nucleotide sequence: TGCGCCAGCAGCCAAGCTACCCTATACTACGAGCAGTACTTC. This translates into CASSQATLYYEQYF.